This T cell receptor (beta chain) was identified in a study of human T cells and chemical hapten exposure. The germline V and J ends were trimmed by 5 bases and 0 bases, with 10 bases remaining between them. The CDR3 length is 15 residues. CDR1 and CDR2 (germline): SGHTA, FQGTGA. One entry per CDR3 protein, called by TCRdb with MiXCR from the RACE reads. The table includes 300,000 to 350,000 distinct CDR3 sequences, around 7% detected once. Time point noted: patch test 1, 2 weeks after DPC sensitization. Treatment indicated: therapeutic diphenylcyclopropenone sensitization with weekly scalp DPC. This clonotype was detected only a few times.

This receptor was obtained from a young woman with alopecia areata. Some clones in this sample may be carry-over from other donors' samples. This sample comprised whole blood, obtained in connection with sensitization to the hapten diphenylcyclopropenone (DPC). The chain couples TRBV7-3 to TRBJ1-4; D unclear. This CDR3 reads CASSPRQATNEKLFF. In nucleotides, the CDR3 is TGTGCCAGCAGCCCCCGCCAGGCAACTAATGAAAAACTGTTTTTT.